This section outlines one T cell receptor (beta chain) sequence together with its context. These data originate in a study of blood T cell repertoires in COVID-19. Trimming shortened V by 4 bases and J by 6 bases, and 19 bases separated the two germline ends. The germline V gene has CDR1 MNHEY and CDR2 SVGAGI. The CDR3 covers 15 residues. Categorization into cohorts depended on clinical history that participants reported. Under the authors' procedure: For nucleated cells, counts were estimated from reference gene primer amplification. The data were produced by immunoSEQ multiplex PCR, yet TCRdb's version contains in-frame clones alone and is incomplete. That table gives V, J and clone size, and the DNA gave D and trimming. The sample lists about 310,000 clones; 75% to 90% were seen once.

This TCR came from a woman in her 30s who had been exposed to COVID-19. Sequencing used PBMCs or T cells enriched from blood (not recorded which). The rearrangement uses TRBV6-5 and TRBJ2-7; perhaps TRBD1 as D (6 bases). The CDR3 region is CASSSPTGRGLEQYF. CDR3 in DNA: TGTGCCAGCAGTTCCCCAACCGGCAGGGGTCTCGAGCAGTACTTC.